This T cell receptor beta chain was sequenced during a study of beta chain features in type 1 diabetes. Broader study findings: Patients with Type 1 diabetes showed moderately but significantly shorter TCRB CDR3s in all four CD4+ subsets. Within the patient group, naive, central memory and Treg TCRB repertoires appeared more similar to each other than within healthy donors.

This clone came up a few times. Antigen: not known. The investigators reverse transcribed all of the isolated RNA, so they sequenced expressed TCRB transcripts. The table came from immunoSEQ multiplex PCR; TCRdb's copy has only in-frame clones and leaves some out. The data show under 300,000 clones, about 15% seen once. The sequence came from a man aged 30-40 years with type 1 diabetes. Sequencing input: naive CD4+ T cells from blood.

CDR3: CASSLGLGLAGEGDEQYF. In DNA, the CDR3 is TGCGCCAGCAGCTTGGGACTCGGACTAGCGGGAGAAGGCGACGAGCAGTACTTC. The rearrangement uses TRBV5-1 and TRBJ2-7, with TRBD2 matching 13 bases. CDR1 is SGHRS and CDR2 is YFSETQ in the germline V gene. V was clipped by 0 bases and J by 5 bases; unmatched bases: 11. The CDR3 is made up of 18 amino acids.